This T cell receptor beta chain was profiled in a study of CD8+ T cells in alopecia areata. At the level of the study: Tofacitinib was given for 6 to 18 months, then stopped for 6 months.

Sorting separated CD4+ and CD8+ T cells out of PBMCs. The germline V gene has CDR1 SQVTM and CDR2 ANQGSEA. This CDR3 contains 13 residues. Trimming stripped 6 bases from V and 5 bases from J, with 16 bases between. Isolated RNA was reverse transcribed into cDNA used as the sequencing template. Sequenced by immunoSEQ multiplex PCR; TCRdb stores in-frame clones only, minus some. The data show fewer than 100,000 clones, around 44% seen once. General observations from the study: Lesional tissue from the scalp (especially in alopecia totalis/universalis) showed higher clonality than normal scalp.

This clone was observed a few times. Its target is not known. The sequenced sample was CD4+ T cells sorted from blood. The source is a human donor with alopecia areata. This chain uses TRBV29-1 with TRBJ2-5, with no clear D. CDR3 residues: CSVLRSVGETQYF. The CDR3 coding sequence is TGCAGCGTCCTCCGGTCGGTGGGCGAGACCCAGTACTTC.